This TCR beta chain appears in the sequencing data of a study of T cells expressing NK-cell markers (dated by TCRdb to 2019 to 2021). Notes on the research overall: TCR beta-chain repertoires were profiled in sorted CD3+CD56+NKG2C+, CD3+CD56+NKG2C- and CD3+CD56-NKG2C+ T-cell subsets from fewer than 10 donors. Sequencing of the libraries produced 2 x 150 bp reads on Illumina HiSeq 2000/2500, MiSeq or NextSeq. Seven of the eight sequenced donors were HCMV-seropositive and one was HCMV-seronegative. The study sequenced eight donors, all healthy volunteers chosen at random: three men and five women.

To determine HCMV serostatus, a commercial ELISA kit was used to detect HCMV-specific IgG in serum. Peripheral blood mononuclear cells were isolated from blood by Ficoll density gradient centrifugation. Sequencing was performed on an Illumina HiSeq 2000. TCR beta cDNA libraries were prepared using 5'RACE template switching, which introduced a universal primer site and unique molecular identifiers. cDNA synthesis was primed from the TCR beta constant segment, followed by two successive PCR amplification steps. Concerning the study's data processing: Reads were demultiplexed and grouped by UMI with MIGEC, and clonotypes were assembled and quantified with MiTCR. To exclude erroneous sequences, only TCR cDNA sequences supported by at least two reads were retained. The tcR package was used for downstream repertoire analysis, with clonotypes matched between fractions based on CDR3 nucleotide sequence plus V segment. VDJmatch was used to annotate antigen specificity against VDJdb, with one amino acid substitution in CDR3 permitted. After TCRdb reprocessed the reads, each CDR3 protein sequence was kept as one row, without DNA. In this record, the V and J calls reflect TCRdb's handling and not the investigators' own analysis. This sample's table carries hundreds of thousands of distinct CDR3 sequences. The ten largest make up 4.2% of the sample.

In the germline V gene, CDR1 corresponds to SGHRS and CDR2 to YFSETQ. The CDR3 has 13 amino acids, counting the end cysteine and phenylalanine. This entry has no DNA. Broad study findings and their caveats: In a handful of donors, the dominant CD3+CD56+NKG2C+ clonotypes were among the top 10 CD8+ clonotypes and accounted for about 1.0-7.5% of CD8+ T cells. Whether the expanded NKG2C-expressing T cell clones were specific for HCMV antigens remained unclear. Those dominant clonotypes were again the most abundant among CD3+CD56-NKG2C+ cells in four donors, at about 28.3-60.1%.

Comments on this clonotype: Its specific antigen is unknown.

The chain links TRBV5-1 with TRBJ2-7. The sequenced material came from blood T cells: a sorted CD56 or NKG2C T cell subset, CD4+ or CD8+ T cells, or bulk PBMC T cells (not recorded which). The clonotype comes from a woman between 18 and 70 years old in good health. The CDR3 is CASSRTGPLEQYF.